This TCR beta chain was sequenced for a study of T cell changes during pregnancy in multiple sclerosis. Produced via immunoSEQ multiplex PCR; TCRdb's table is partial and in-frame only. The data contain about 77,000 clones, approximately 91% of them singletons. The V end was cut by 6 bases, the J end by 1 base, with 19 bases between. Germline CDR1 reads SGHRS; CDR2 reads YFSETQ. This CDR3 has 16 residues. The specimen comprised peripheral blood, sampled before pregnancy. The rearrangement links TRBV5-1 to TRBJ2-5; tentatively, D is TRBD1 (5 bases). The clonotype originates from a female donor with multiple sclerosis, enrolled in a pregnancy study. The CDR3 is CASNRRGPESQETQYF. CDR3 in DNA: TGCGCCAGCAATCGTAGGGGCCCCGAGAGCCAAGAGACCCAGTACTTC.